This TCR beta chain came from a study of blood T cell repertoires in COVID-19. Study at large: Sources were T cells, B-cell-depleted T cells, or PBMCs; the material itself was cDNA or gDNA.

Assignment of participants to cohorts was predicated upon participant-reported clinical history. Losses at the gene ends were 7 bases for V and 8 bases for J; bases not matched to a gene: 7. CDR1 and CDR2 from the germline V gene are MNHEY and SVGAGI. This CDR3 spans 14 amino acids. Some clones are missing from TCRdb's copy, which holds only in-frame ones; the method was immunoSEQ multiplex PCR. This table holds under 300,000 clones, just over 90% found once. Sequencing was performed on PBMCs or T cells enriched from blood (not recorded which). The sequence was obtained from a woman in her thirties or forties with acute COVID-19. The genes are TRBV6-5 and TRBJ1-6; 8 positions match TRBD1. CDR3 coding DNA: TGTGCCAGCATGATTATACAGGGGGATTCACCCCTCCACTTT. It codes for CASMIIQGDSPLHF.